The clone carrying this TCR beta chain has at least ten counts. Its antigen is as yet unknown. These data come from a study of T cells in Graves' hyperthyroidism and ophthalmopathy. This CDR3 is built from 15 residues. Trimming shortened V by 6 bases and J by 2 bases, and 17 bases separated the two germline ends. Whole-study results and caveats: Median prediction lead before ophthalmopathy onset was 5 to 7.5 months with the model.

Amplification of TCR beta CDR3 regions used RNA as the template. Researchers ran a first-round RT-PCR on the TCR CDR3 using the HTBI primer set. TCRdb recomputed calls from the multiplex PCR reads with MiXCR, one row per CDR3 protein. This sample has 300,000 to 450,000 distinct CDR3 sequences; 14% to 15% occur once, and the top ten carry approximately 29%. Sequencing was carried out using blood. This chain uses TRBV12-3 or TRBV12-4 with TRBJ2-7; D could derive from TRBD1 or TRBD2 (6 bases each). This receptor was identified in a woman aged 25 to 39 with Graves' hyperthyroidism. The chain's CDR3 is CASSRQEGRTYEQYF. DNA of the CDR3: TGTGCCAGCAGCCGACAGGAGGGAAGAACCTACGAGCAGTACTTC.